Below are 21 T cell receptor beta chains sequenced from a single sample in a study of blood T cell repertoires in COVID-19. Generated by immunoSEQ multiplex PCR, the TCRdb table keeps only in-frame clones and is missing some. Of around 99,000 clones in the sample, 79% were seen once. Source material: peripheral blood. The receptor source for this set is a woman aged 80 or older with active or convalescent COVID-19.

The chain is built from TRBV20-1 and TRBJ2-3; TRBD2 agrees at 8 bases. Germline V gives CDR1 DFQATT, CDR2 SNEGSKA (reference sequence). CDR3 length: 14 residues. Trimming removed 6 bases from V and 2 bases from J; junction bases left unmatched: 7. This CDR3 is CSASYSGVTDTQYF. DNA for the CDR3: TGCAGTGCCAGTTATAGCGGGGTCACAGATACGCAGTATTTT.

This chain joins TRBV7-9 and TRBJ2-3; D is possibly TRBD2 (6 bases). This CDR3 has 15 residues. V was trimmed by 5 bases and J by 3 bases, leaving 15 bases between them. Germline CDR1 is SEHNR and CDR2 is FQNEAQ (reference sequence). The CDR3 spells CASSPRARGTDTQYF. The DNA of the CDR3 is TGTGCCAGCAGCCCGCGGGCTCGGGGGACAGATACGCAGTATTTT.

This clone occurred many times. The J gene is TRBJ2-7, the V gene TRBV5-6; the match to TRBD1 covers 9 bases. The CDR3 loop spans 14 amino acids. V shed 4 bases and J 3 bases; nucleotides not matched to a gene: 5. CDR1 SGHDT and CDR2 YYEEEE come from the germline V gene. This CDR3 is CASSLGQGGYEQYF. The CDR3, as DNA: TGTGCCAGCAGCCTGGGACAGGGAGGCTACGAGCAGTACTTC.

As regards this clone: Germline is not matched at one junction end, which may reflect a read error. J is TRBJ2-5 and V is TRBV7-7; 9 positions match TRBD1. The CDR3 extends over 14 amino acids. Per the germline V gene, CDR1 is SSHAT and CDR2 is FNYEAQ (reference sequence). In DNA, the CDR3 is TGTGCTAGCAGCTCGGACAGGGGCGGGGAGACCCAGTACTTC. Its translation: CASSSDRGGETQYF.

This clone has a handful of counts. The gene calls are TRBV19 and TRBJ2-1; 10 bases agree with TRBD2. J was trimmed by 2 bases and V by 5 bases; bases with no gene match: 6. CDR3 length: 16 residues. The germline gives CDR1 LNHDA, CDR2 SQIVND (reference sequence). CDR3 DNA: TGTGCCAGTAGTTGGAGCGGGAGGGGTGCCTACAATGAGCAGTTCTTC. Residues: CASSWSGRGAYNEQFF.

V usage is TRBV2 and J usage is TRBJ1-1; possible D gene TRBD1, 5 bases. The CDR3 is made up of 14 amino acids. CDR1 SNHLY and CDR2 FYNNEI come from the germline V gene. Trimming removed 0 bases from V and 3 bases from J, with 8 bases in between. In DNA, the CDR3 is TGTGCCAGCAGTGAAGCGCGGGGGGACACTGAAGCTTTCTTT. Translation: CASSEARGDTEAFF. Drawing the rest from reference TRBV2 and TRBJ1-1, the complete variable domain is EPEVTQTPSHQVTQMGQEVILRCVPISNHLYFYWYRQILGQKVEFLVSFYNNEISEKSEIFDDQFSVERPDGSNFTLKIRSTKLEDSAMYFCASSEARGDTEAFFGQGTRLTVV.

The J gene is TRBJ1-2, the V gene TRBV18; D possibly corresponds to TRBD1 (5 bases). The CDR3 has 14 residues. V lost 3 bases to trimming and J lost 2 bases, with 10 bases between them. The germline gives CDR1 KGHSH, CDR2 LQKENI. This CDR3 is CASSPEDSNYGYTF. The DNA for the CDR3 is TGTGCCAGCTCACCCGAAGACAGCAACTATGGCTACACCTTC.

The rearrangement uses TRBV19 and TRBJ1-2; the match to TRBD1 covers 7 bases. Trimming removed 8 bases from V and 7 bases from J; junction bases left unmatched: 10. Germline CDR1 is LNHDA and CDR2 is SQIVND (reference sequence). This CDR3 has 13 residues. The CDR3, as DNA: TGTGCCAGTTCGTCTACAGGGGAGGCTGGCTACACCTTC. It codes for CASSSTGEAGYTF. The whole variable domain, filled in from reference TRBV19 and TRBJ1-2, reads DGGITQSPKYLFRKEGQNVTLSCEQNLNHDAMYWYRQDPGQGLRLIYYSQIVNDFQKGDIAEGYSVSREKKESFPLTVTSAQKNPTAFYLCASSSTGEAGYTFGSGTRLTVV.

This clone was observed at least ten times. The rearrangement joins TRBV7-9 to TRBJ1-2; 7 bases fit TRBD1. J lost 5 bases, V lost 5 bases, and 14 bases had no gene match. The germline CDR1 and CDR2 sequences are SEHNR and FQNEAQ (reference sequence). The length of the CDR3 is 16 residues. The CDR3 sequence: CASSPPVGDSIYGYTF. The CDR3 region has the DNA TGTGCCAGCAGCCCTCCGGTCGGGGACAGCATTTATGGCTACACCTTC.

The chain carries TRBV4-2 and TRBJ2-3, with TRBD2 identical over 7 bases. The ends lost 0 bases at V and 7 bases at J; junction bases unmatched: 13. This CDR3 is 17 amino acids long. Germline CDR1 LGHNA, CDR2 YNFKEQ. CDR3 in DNA: TGTGCCAGCAGCCAAGAAACGACTAGCACTCCGCCAAATACGCAGTATTTT. It is translated as CASSQETTSTPPNTQYF.

The CDR3 nucleotides read TGTGCCAGCAGCTTCGTCCAAGAGACCCAGTACTTC. Its protein is CASSFVQETQYF. The rearrangement joins TRBV5-4 to TRBJ2-5, with D hard to call. Germline CDR1 reads SGHNT; CDR2 reads YYREEE (reference sequence). The CDR3 is 12 amino acids. V was pared by 2 bases and J by 1 base, with 3 bases between.

V gene TRBV5-4 combines with J gene TRBJ2-2; TRBD2 agrees at 9 bases. V dropped 3 bases and J dropped 7; count of bases not matched to a gene: 13. CDR1 is SGHNT and CDR2 is YYREEE in the germline V gene (reference sequence). This CDR3 comprises 17 residues. CDR3 coding DNA: TGTGCCAGCAGCTCCACGACTAGCGGCCTCACGGGCGGGGAGCTGTTTTTT. Translated, it gives CASSSTTSGLTGGELFF.

This chain links TRBV12-3 or TRBV12-4 with TRBJ2-3; D gene ambiguous. Trimming took 3 bases from V and 2 from J, leaving 3 bases between them. CDR3 size: 12 residues. This CDR3 reads CASSFITDTQYF. DNA for the CDR3: TGTGCCAGCAGTTTCATCACAGATACGCAGTATTTT.

V is TRBV19 and J is TRBJ2-3, with 9 positions matching TRBD2. This CDR3 comprises 19 residues. V was clipped by 5 bases and J by 3 bases; unmatched bases: 18. Germline lookup yields CDR1 LNHDA and CDR2 SQIVND (reference sequence). This CDR3 reads CASSRSMSGRPVRTDTQYF. The CDR3 bases are TGTGCCAGTAGTCGTTCGATGAGCGGGAGGCCCGTAAGGACAGATACGCAGTATTTT. The entire variable domain, with the rest obtained from reference TRBV19 and TRBJ2-3, is as follows: DGGITQSPKYLFRKEGQNVTLSCEQNLNHDAMYWYRQDPGQGLRLIYYSQIVNDFQKGDIAEGYSVSREKKESFPLTVTSAQKNPTAFYLCASSRSMSGRPVRTDTQYFGPGTRLTVL.

The chain recombines TRBV13 with TRBJ1-2, with 7 bases identical to TRBD1. The CDR3 spans 13 residues. Germline V gives CDR1 PRHDT, CDR2 FYEKMQ (reference sequence). V lost 8 bases, J lost 0 bases, and 3 bases stayed unmatched. The CDR3: CASSRGANYGYTF. In DNA form, the CDR3 reads TGTGCCAGCTCCAGGGGGGCTAACTATGGCTACACCTTC.

The chain recombines TRBV10-2 with TRBJ2-7; no clear D gene. Germline V gives CDR1 WSHSY, CDR2 SAAADI. The length of the CDR3 is 11 residues. Trimming shortened V by 8 bases and J by 5 bases, and 10 bases separated the two germline ends. The CDR3 nucleotides are TGCGCCAGCGCCCCACGGGACGAGCAGTACTTC. Translated, it gives CASAPRDEQYF.

The genes are TRBV19 and TRBJ1-5; TRBD1 matches 7 bases. Germline values: CDR1 LNHDA, CDR2 SQIVND (reference sequence). The CDR3 loop spans 14 amino acids. J was trimmed by 4 bases and V by 4 bases; bases with no gene match: 4. CDR3 DNA: TGTGCCAGTAGTACCTCGGGACAGAATCAGCCCCAGCATTTT. It specifies CASSTSGQNQPQHF. The variable domain in full, with the rest retrieved from reference TRBV19 and TRBJ1-5, is DGGITQSPKYLFRKEGQNVTLSCEQNLNHDAMYWYRQDPGQGLRLIYYSQIVNDFQKGDIAEGYSVSREKKESFPLTVTSAQKNPTAFYLCASSTSGQNQPQHFGDGTRLSIL.

The chain combines TRBV28 with TRBJ2-7; maybe TRBD2 (6 bases). V lost 3 bases, J lost 2 bases, and 17 bases lay in between. This CDR3 has 16 residues. Per the germline V gene, CDR1 is MDHEN and CDR2 is SYDVKM. DNA for the CDR3: TGTGCCAGCAGTTTCAGTACTAGCCCCGGGGCCTACGAGCAGTACTTC. Residues: CASSFSTSPGAYEQYF.

The V gene is TRBV5-1, the J gene TRBJ2-3; 8 nucleotides line up with TRBD2. This CDR3 contains 18 residues. Germline lookup yields CDR1 SGHRS and CDR2 YFSETQ. V lost 0 bases to trimming and J lost 2 bases; unmatched junction nucleotides: 11. The CDR3 reads CASSLGLAGNSFTDTQYF. In DNA, the CDR3 is TGCGCCAGCAGCTTGGGGCTAGCGGGCAACAGTTTCACAGATACGCAGTATTTT.

V gene TRBV5-4 combines with J gene TRBJ2-2; 16 bases map to TRBD2. Looked up from germline, CDR1 is SGHNT and CDR2 is YYREEE (reference sequence). The CDR3 covers 18 residues. The V gene end was trimmed by 4 bases and the J gene end by 7 bases; junction bases not matched to a gene: 10. The CDR3 reads CASSEPGLAGGNIGELFF. The CDR3 DNA follows: TGTGCCAGCAGCGAACCGGGACTAGCGGGAGGGAATATCGGGGAGCTGTTTTTT.

The chain recombines TRBV7-9 with TRBJ2-2, with D hard to call. The CDR3 length is 13 residues. Germline V gene data show CDR1 as SEHNR and CDR2 as FQNEAQ (reference sequence). V lost 4 bases and J 5 bases, leaving 8 bases between the germline ends. CDR3 bases: TGTGCCAGCAGCTGGCTCCGAACCGGGGAGCTGTTTTTT. Its protein product is CASSWLRTGELFF.